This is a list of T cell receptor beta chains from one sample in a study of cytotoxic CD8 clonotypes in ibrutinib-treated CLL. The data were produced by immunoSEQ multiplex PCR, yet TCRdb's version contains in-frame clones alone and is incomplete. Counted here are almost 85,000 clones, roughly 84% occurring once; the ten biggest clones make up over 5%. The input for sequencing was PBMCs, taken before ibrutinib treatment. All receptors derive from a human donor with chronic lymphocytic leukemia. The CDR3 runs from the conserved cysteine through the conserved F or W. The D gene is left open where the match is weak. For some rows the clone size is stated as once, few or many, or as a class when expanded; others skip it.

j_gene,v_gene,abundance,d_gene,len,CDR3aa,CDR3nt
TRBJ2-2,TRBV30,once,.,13,CAWRASNTGELFF,TGTGCCTGGAGGGCCAGTAACACCGGGGAGCTGTTTTTT
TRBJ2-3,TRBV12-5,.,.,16,CASGQISVGLTDTQYF,TGTGCTAGTGGTCAGATATCGGTGGGTCTTACAGATACGCAGTATTTT
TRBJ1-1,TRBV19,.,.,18,CASSMALRAGRDRTEAFF,TGTGCCAGTAGTATGGCATTGAGGGCAGGGCGGGATCGGACTGAAGCTTTCTTT
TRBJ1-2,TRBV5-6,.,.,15,CASRLGRVSLYGYTF,TGTGCCAGCAGATTGGGGAGGGTTTCCCTCTATGGCTACACCTTC
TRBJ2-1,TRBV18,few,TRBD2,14,CASLDSGNNDEQFF,TGTGCCAGCTTAGATAGCGGGAATAACGATGAGCAGTTCTTC
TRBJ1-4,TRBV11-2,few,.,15,CASSFSGASSEKLFF,TGTGCCAGCAGCTTTTCGGGGGCGAGTAGTGAAAAACTGTTTTTT
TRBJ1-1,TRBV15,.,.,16,CATSRGGAFRNTEAFF,TGTGCCACCAGCAGGGGGGGCGCTTTCAGGAACACTGAAGCTTTCTTT
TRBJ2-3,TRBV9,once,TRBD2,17,CASSVGRLAGVADTQYF,TGTGCCAGCAGCGTAGGACGGCTAGCGGGAGTGGCAGATACGCAGTATTTT
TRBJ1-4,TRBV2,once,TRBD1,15,CARKTGGSANEKLFF,TGTGCCAGAAAAACAGGGGGCTCGGCTAATGAAAAACTGTTTTTT
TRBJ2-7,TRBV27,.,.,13,CASSEIPVVEQYF,TGTGCCAGCAGCGAGATCCCAGTGGTGGAGCAGTACTTC
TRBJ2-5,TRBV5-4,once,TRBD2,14,CASSSPAGEETQYF,TGTGCCAGCAGCTCTCCGGCGGGGGAAGAGACCCAGTACTTC
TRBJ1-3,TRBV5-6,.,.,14,CASSSGTLGNTIYF,TGTGCCAGCAGCTCCGGGACACTTGGAAACACCATATATTTT
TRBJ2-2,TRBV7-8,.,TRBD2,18,CASNRYLLAGVYTGELFF,TGTGCCAGCAACCGTTACCTATTGGCGGGAGTTTACACCGGGGAGCTGTTTTTT
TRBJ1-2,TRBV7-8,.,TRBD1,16,CASSLTGTGALRGYTF,TGTGCCAGCAGCTTAACCGGGACAGGGGCGTTGCGGGGCTACACCTTC
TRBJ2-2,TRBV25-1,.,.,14,CASSEYSGAGELFF,TGTGCCAGCAGTGAATATTCGGGAGCTGGGGAGCTGTTTTTT
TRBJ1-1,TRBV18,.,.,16,CASSPLRGKMNTEAFF,TGTGCCAGCTCACCCCTGAGGGGAAAAATGAACACTGAAGCTTTCTTT
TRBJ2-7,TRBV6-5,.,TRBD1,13,CASSYDRGSEQYF,TGTGCCAGCAGTTACGACAGGGGGTCCGAGCAGTACTTC
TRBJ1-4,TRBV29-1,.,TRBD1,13,CSVRTGGNEKLFF,TGCAGCGTCCGGACAGGGGGCAATGAAAAACTGTTTTTT
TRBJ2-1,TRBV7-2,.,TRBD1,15,CASSVDRGTYNEQFF,TGTGCCAGCAGCGTGGACAGGGGGACGTACAATGAGCAGTTCTTC
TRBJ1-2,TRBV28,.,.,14,CASSLRGTTYGYTF,TGTGCCAGCAGTTTAAGGGGGACCACGTATGGCTACACCTTC
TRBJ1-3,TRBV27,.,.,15,CASSRDYLSGNTIYF,TGTGCCAGCAGTCGGGACTACCTCTCTGGAAACACCATATATTTT
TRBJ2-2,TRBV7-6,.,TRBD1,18,CASSLIQGGTVDTGELFF,TGTGCCAGCAGCTTAATCCAAGGGGGCACGGTCGACACCGGGGAGCTGTTTTTT
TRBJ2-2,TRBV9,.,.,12,CASSVDTGELFF,TGTGCCAGCAGCGTAGACACCGGGGAGCTGTTTTTT
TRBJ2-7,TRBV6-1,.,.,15,CASNNHRDPGYEQYF,TGTGCCAGCAATAATCACCGGGACCCAGGCTACGAGCAGTACTTC
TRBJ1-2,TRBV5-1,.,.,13,CASSQTTNYGYTF,TGCGCCAGCAGCCAGACAACTAACTATGGCTACACCTTC
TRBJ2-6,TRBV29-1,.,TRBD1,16,CSIFGDRGPGANVLTF,TGCAGCATTTTCGGGGACAGGGGGCCTGGGGCCAACGTCCTGACTTTC
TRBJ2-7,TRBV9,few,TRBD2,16,CASSPRLAGGLYEQYF,TGTGCCAGCAGCCCGCGGCTAGCGGGAGGTCTCTACGAGCAGTACTTC
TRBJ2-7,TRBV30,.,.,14,CAWDAGNTPYEQYF,TGTGCCTGGGATGCAGGGAATACCCCCTACGAGCAGTACTTC
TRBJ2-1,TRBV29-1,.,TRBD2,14,CSARLAGSYNEQFF,TGCAGCGCCCGACTAGCGGGAAGCTACAATGAGCAGTTCTTC
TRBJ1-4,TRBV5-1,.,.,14,CASRGGGANEKLFF,TGCGCCAGCAGGGGCGGCGGCGCTAATGAAAAACTGTTTTTT
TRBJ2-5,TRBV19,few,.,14,CASSVRHFSETQYF,TGTGCCAGTAGTGTTCGACACTTTTCCGAGACCCAGTACTTC
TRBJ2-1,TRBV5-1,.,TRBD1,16,CASSFGQGTSYNEQFF,TGCGCCAGCAGCTTCGGACAGGGGACGAGTTACAATGAGCAGTTCTTC
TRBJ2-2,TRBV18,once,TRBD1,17,CASLPVTTGVHTGELFF,TGTGCCAGCCTACCAGTGACTACAGGGGTACACACCGGGGAGCTGTTTTTT
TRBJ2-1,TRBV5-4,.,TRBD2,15,CASSSTSGNYGEQFF,TGTGCCAGCAGCTCGACTAGCGGGAATTACGGTGAGCAGTTCTTC
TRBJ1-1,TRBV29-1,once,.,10,CSVAAGQTFF,TGCAGCGTTGCTGCCGGACAAACTTTCTTT
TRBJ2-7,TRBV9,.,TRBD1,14,CASSAGTGVHEQYF,TGTGCCAGCAGCGCCGGGACAGGGGTCCACGAGCAGTACTTC
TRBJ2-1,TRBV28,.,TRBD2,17,CASSLLAASGRTNEQFF,TGTGCCAGCAGTTTATTGGCGGCTAGCGGGAGGACCAATGAGCAGTTCTTC
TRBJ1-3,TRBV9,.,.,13,CASQGIVENTIYF,TGTGCCAGCCAGGGGATTGTAGAAAACACCATATATTTT
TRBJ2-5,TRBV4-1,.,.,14,CASSQDTEQETQYF,TGCGCCAGCAGCCAAGATACGGAACAAGAGACCCAGTACTTC
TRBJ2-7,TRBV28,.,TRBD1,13,CASKKTGGYEQYF,TGTGCCAGCAAAAAGACAGGGGGCTACGAGCAGTACTTC
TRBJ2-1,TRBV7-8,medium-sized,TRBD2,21,CASSFRMKTSRLAGGNNEQFF,TGTGCCAGCAGCTTCCGAATGAAGACCTCCAGACTAGCGGGGGGAAACAATGAGCAGTTCTTC
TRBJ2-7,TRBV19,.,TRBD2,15,CASSIVGGLAGEQYF,TGTGCCAGTAGTATAGTCGGGGGACTAGCGGGCGAGCAGTACTTC
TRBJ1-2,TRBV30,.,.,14,CAWSVGAIRYGYTF,TGTGCCTGGAGTGTAGGGGCGATTCGCTATGGCTACACCTTC
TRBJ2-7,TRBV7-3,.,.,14,CASSLLGKGYEQYF,TGTGCCAGCAGCTTATTGGGGAAAGGGTACGAGCAGTACTTC
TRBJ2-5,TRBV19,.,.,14,CASSIGGDGETQYF,TGTGCCAGTAGTATAGGAGGGGACGGGGAGACCCAGTACTTC
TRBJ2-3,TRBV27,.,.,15,CASKFVGYQADTQYF,TGTGCCAGCAAATTTGTGGGGTATCAGGCAGATACGCAGTATTTT
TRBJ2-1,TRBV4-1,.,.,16,CASSQGKGDTDNEQFF,TGCGCCAGCAGCCAAGGAAAAGGGGACACTGACAATGAGCAGTTCTTC
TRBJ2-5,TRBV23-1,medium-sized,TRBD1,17,CASSQSVRTGGQETQYF,TGCGCCAGCAGTCAATCGGTGAGGACAGGGGGCCAAGAGACCCAGTACTTC
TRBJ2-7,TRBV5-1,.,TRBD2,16,CASSPGTSGRGNEQYF,TGCGCCAGCAGCCCCGGGACTAGCGGGAGGGGAAACGAGCAGTACTTC
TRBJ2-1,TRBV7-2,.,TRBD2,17,CASSLVVWGRAYNEQFF,TGTGCCAGCAGCTTAGTCGTTTGGGGGAGGGCCTACAATGAGCAGTTCTTC
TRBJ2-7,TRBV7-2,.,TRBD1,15,CASSIRQGASYEQYF,TGTGCCAGCAGCATACGACAGGGGGCATCCTACGAGCAGTACTTC
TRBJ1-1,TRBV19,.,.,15,CASTAAHGGNTEAFF,TGTGCCAGTACCGCAGCCCACGGCGGGAACACTGAAGCTTTCTTT
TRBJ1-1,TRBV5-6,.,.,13,CASSSDLNTEAFF,TGTGCCAGCAGCTCAGACTTGAACACTGAAGCTTTCTTT